What follows are 23 T cell receptor beta chains derived from one specimen sequenced in a study of beta chain features in type 1 diabetes. Findings and limits, study-wide: The study found moderately but significantly shorter TCRB CDR3s in all four CD4+ subsets of Type 1 diabetes patients.

Their antigens remain unidentified. Expressed TCRB transcripts got sequenced, as all isolated RNA was reverse transcribed. The data were produced by immunoSEQ multiplex PCR, yet TCRdb's version contains in-frame clones alone and is incomplete. The repertoire consists of roughly 260,000 clones, with about a tenth occurring once and the leading ten covering around 0.017%. Material: naive CD4+ T cells from blood. These receptors were obtained from a man aged 30-40 years with type 1 diabetes.

The V and J genes are TRBV28 and TRBJ2-5; the D is unclear. This CDR3 has 12 residues. The V gene's germline CDR1 is MDHEN and CDR2 SYDVKM. Trimming stripped 7 bases from V and 3 bases from J, with 9 bases between. The CDR3 sequence is CASNYGKETQYF. DNA for the CDR3: TGTGCCAGCAACTACGGAAAAGAGACCCAGTACTTC.

This clone has just a few counts. This chain joins TRBV7-3 and TRBJ1-5; TRBD1 matches at 8 bases. Germline values: CDR1 SGHTA, CDR2 FQGTGA. J was trimmed by 5 bases and V by 3 bases; bases with no gene match: 0. The length of the CDR3 is 13 residues. The CDR3 DNA reads TGTGCCAGCAGCTTGACAGGGGATCAGCCCCAGCATTTT. The encoded protein is CASSLTGDQPQHF.

The rearrangement links TRBV4-3 to TRBJ1-1; no firm D call. CDR3 length: 15 amino acids. Germline assignment: CDR1 LGHNA and CDR2 YSLEER. The V end lost 3 bases, the J end lost 1 base, and 12 bases lay between the germline ends. The CDR3: CASSQTGRANTEAFF. The CDR3 nucleotides are TGCGCCAGCAGCCAGACCGGGAGGGCGAACACTGAAGCTTTCTTT.

This chain connects TRBV5-1 to TRBJ1-6; D gene ambiguous. The CDR3 is 14 residues long. CDR1 is SGHRS and CDR2 is YFSETQ in the germline V gene. With 0 bases removed from V and 7 bases from J, the gap between germline ends came to 8 bases. The DNA of the CDR3 is TGCGCCAGCAGCTTGGCCCAGGCAAATTCACCCCTCCACTTT. Translated: CASSLAQANSPLHF.

This clone turned up a few times. The V gene is TRBV28, the J gene TRBJ2-3; D call uncertain. There are 14 residues in the CDR3. Germline CDR1 and CDR2: MDHEN and SYDVKM. V was pared by 10 bases and J by 4 bases, with 18 bases between. The CDR3 here is CATHRPQVPDTQYF. CDR3 sequence (DNA): TGTGCCACCCACCGTCCCCAGGTGCCAGATACGCAGTATTTT.

The rearrangement links TRBV5-6 to TRBJ1-5; 7 bases map to TRBD1. CDR3 size: 15 residues. CDR1 SGHDT and CDR2 YYEEEE come from the germline V gene. Trimming cost V 0 bases and J 6 bases; bases outside gene matches: 6. CDR3 loop: CASSLGYRGGQPQHF. Here the CDR3 DNA reads TGTGCCAGCAGCTTGGGATACAGGGGAGGTCAGCCCCAGCATTTT. Drawing the rest from reference TRBV5-6 and TRBJ1-5, the complete variable domain is DAGVTQSPTHLIKTRGQQVTLRCSPKSGHDTVSWYQQALGQGPQFIFQYYEEEERQRGNFPDRFSGHQFPNYSSELNVNALLLGDSALYLCASSLGYRGGQPQHFGDGTRLSIL.

This clone was observed a few times. The rearrangement links TRBV7-3 to TRBJ2-5; 8 bases fit TRBD1. The germline CDR1 and CDR2 sequences are SGHTA and FQGTGA. The CDR3 contains 12 residues. After removal of 5 bases from V and 5 bases from J, the junction contained 1 base not matched to a gene. The chain's CDR3 is CASSNRGETQYF. For the CDR3, the DNA is TGTGCCAGCAGCAACAGGGGGGAGACCCAGTACTTC.

The rearrangement uses TRBV5-1 and TRBJ1-1; D is ambiguous. The CDR3 covers 14 residues. Trimming pared 1 base from V and 1 base from J, leaving 8 bases between. CDR1 is SGHRS and CDR2 is YFSETQ in the germline V gene. CDR3 in amino acids: CASSLTKPNTEAFF. CDR3 nucleotide sequence: TGCGCCAGCAGCTTGACTAAACCGAACACTGAAGCTTTCTTT.

This sequence joins TRBV5-1 and TRBJ2-7, with TRBD1 matching 10 bases. Germline V lookup: CDR1 SGHRS, CDR2 YFSETQ. The CDR3 is made up of 15 amino acids. Trimming cost V 0 bases and J 5 bases; bases outside gene matches: 5. The CDR3 DNA reads TGCGCCAGCAGCTTGGCCGGGACAGGGGTTGACGAGCAGTACTTC. It codes for CASSLAGTGVDEQYF.

This clone has just a few counts. A junction end diverges from the germline sequence, so it may reflect a read error. The chain is built from TRBV2 and TRBJ2-1; maybe TRBD2 (5 bases). This CDR3 has 13 residues. Germline V gene sequence: CDR1 SNHLY, CDR2 FYNNEI. The CDR3 DNA reads TGTGCCAGCAGGGAAGGAGGTTCAACTGAGCAGTTCTTC. This codes for CASREGGSTEQFF. The entire variable domain, with the rest obtained from reference TRBV2 and TRBJ2-1, is as follows: EPEVTQTPSHQVTQMGQEVILRCVPISNHLYFYWYRQILGQKVEFLVSFYNNEISEKSEIFDDQFSVERPDGSNFTLKIRSTKLEDSAMYFCASREGGSTEQFFGPGTRLTVL.

The V gene is TRBV29-1, the J gene TRBJ1-1; a weak D match, TRBD1 (5 bases). The CDR3 runs 11 residues. Looked up from germline, CDR1 is SQVTM and CDR2 is ANQGSEA. The V gene lost 7 bases and the J gene lost 5 bases, with 11 bases spanning the gap. The CDR3 sequence: CSALEGTEAFF. The CDR3 DNA sequence: TGCAGCGCGTTGGAGGGGACTGAAGCTTTCTTT.

This rearrangement joins TRBV2 to TRBJ2-1; D possibly corresponds to TRBD1 (5 bases). CDR3 length: 13 residues. V was shortened by 7 bases and J by 0 bases, with 7 bases between the two germline ends. Per germline, CDR1 SNHLY and CDR2 FYNNEI. DNA of the CDR3: TGTGCCAGCATGGACAACTCCTACAATGAGCAGTTCTTC. This translates into CASMDNSYNEQFF.

This clone was seen more than once but under ten times. The chain employs TRBV7-3 and TRBJ2-1, with D maybe TRBD1 (6 bases). The CDR3 runs to 13 residues. V was shortened by 5 bases and J by 9 bases, with 14 bases between the two germline ends. Per germline, CDR1 SGHTA and CDR2 FQGTGA. CDR3 region: CASSLNREIEQFF. The CDR3 DNA sequence: TGTGCCAGCAGCCTCAACAGGGAAATTGAGCAGTTCTTC.

This clone was detected only a few times. The chain carries TRBV5-4 and TRBJ2-3; 8 bases fit TRBD1. Germline values: CDR1 SGHNT, CDR2 YYREEE (reference sequence). The junction had 6 bases not matched to a gene; V was cut back by 0 bases and J by 6 bases. This CDR3 is built from 15 residues. The CDR3 sequence is CASSLAPGQADTQYF. The CDR3 coding sequence is TGTGCCAGCAGCTTGGCCCCGGGACAGGCCGATACGCAGTATTTT.

This clone was seen only a few times. The CDR3 bases are TGTGCCAGCAGCCCTGGACAGGGGAGTAGTGGCTACACCTTC. Translating gives CASSPGQGSSGYTF. V and J are TRBV4-2 and TRBJ1-2; the match to TRBD1 covers 9 bases. Germline assignment: CDR1 LGHNA and CDR2 YNFKEQ. There are 14 residues in the CDR3. V lost 4 bases, J lost 7 bases, and 7 bases stayed unmatched.

A few counts support this clone. The rearrangement uses TRBV7-2 and TRBJ2-7; 9 bases match TRBD2. V lost 5 bases and J lost 4; bases outside the gene matches: 12. CDR1 SGHTA and CDR2 FQGNSA come from the germline V gene. The CDR3 spans 16 residues. The CDR3 region is CASSHPDAGGHYEQYF. The CDR3 DNA is TGTGCCAGCAGCCACCCCGATGCGGGGGGGCATTACGAGCAGTACTTC.

J is TRBJ2-3 and V is TRBV6-6; no clear D gene. CDR1 and CDR2 (germline): MNHNY, SVGAGI (reference sequence). The CDR3 is made up of 13 amino acids. With 7 bases removed from V and 6 bases from J, the gap between germline ends came to 14 bases. The CDR3 spells CASNLRESDTQYF. The CDR3 DNA reads TGTGCCAGCAACCTCCGCGAGTCGGATACGCAGTATTTT.

This clone was counted between two and nine times. This sequence joins TRBV4-2 and TRBJ2-7; the match to TRBD1 covers 7 bases. Trimming took 3 bases from V and 0 from J; bases not matched to a gene: 11. Germline V gives CDR1 LGHNA, CDR2 YNFKEQ. The CDR3 runs to 17 residues. DNA of the CDR3: TGTGCCAGCAGCCAGGTCCCCGACAGGGTGGCCTCCTACGAGCAGTACTTC. Its protein is CASSQVPDRVASYEQYF.

The chain carries TRBV28 and TRBJ1-1; no clear D. The CDR3 contains 15 residues. Trimming removed 3 bases at V and 7 bases at J, with 18 bases between. The germline V gene encodes CDR1 MDHEN and CDR2 SYDVKM. The CDR3 coding sequence is TGTGCCAGCAGTTTTCAGACACAGTGGGCTGGTGAAGCTTTCTTT. It specifies CASSFQTQWAGEAFF. Drawing the rest from reference TRBV28 and TRBJ1-1, the complete variable domain is DVKVTQSSRYLVKRTGEKVFLECVQDMDHENMFWYRQDPGLGLRLIYFSYDVKMKEKGDIPEGYSVSREKKERFSLILESASTNQTSMYLCASSFQTQWAGEAFFGQGTRLTVV.

The table lists this clone with a few counts. The V and J genes are TRBV11-2 and TRBJ2-3; TRBD1 aligns across 8 bases. Germline V gene lookup returns CDR1 SGHAT and CDR2 FQNNGV. J lost 2 bases, V lost 11 bases, and 3 bases had no gene match. This CDR3 has 12 residues. The CDR3 sequence: CASDRATDTQYF. CDR3 bases: TGTGCCTCGGACAGGGCCACAGATACGCAGTATTTT. Full variable domain (outside the CDR3, taken from reference TRBV11-2 and TRBJ2-3): EAGVAQSPRYKIIEKRQSVAFWCNPISGHATLYWYQQILGQGPKLLIQFQNNGVVDDSQLPKDRFSAERLKGVDSTLKIQPAKLEDSAVYLCASDRATDTQYFGPGTRLTVL.

This clone was observed a handful of times. One end of the junction is discordant with germline, which a read error may explain. The chain uses TRBV5-1 and TRBJ2-7; 9 nucleotides line up with TRBD1. Germline loops: CDR1 SGHRS, CDR2 YFSETQ. There are 15 residues in the CDR3. This CDR3 is CASSLGTGSGHEQYF. The CDR3 DNA is TGCGCCAGCAGTTTGGGGACAGGGTCAGGTCACGAGCAGTACTTC.

The chain recombines TRBV2 with TRBJ2-2, with TRBD1 matching 7 bases. The germline V gene encodes CDR1 SNHLY and CDR2 FYNNEI. The CDR3 has 14 amino acids. Germline trimming cut 6 bases from V and 4 bases from J; bases unmatched to any gene: 5. The chain's CDR3 is CASSSTGVTGELFF. CDR3 nucleotide sequence: TGTGCCAGCAGCAGTACAGGGGTCACCGGGGAGCTGTTTTTT.

This clone was observed a few times. The chain carries TRBV15 and TRBJ2-2; D is undetermined. CDR3 length: 17 residues. Germline-derived CDR1 and CDR2 are LNHNV and YYDKDF (reference sequence). The ends were cut back, 1 base at V and 4 bases at J, with 16 bases in the middle. The chain's CDR3 is CATSRVRSSVGTGELFF. In nucleotides, the CDR3 is TGTGCCACCAGCAGAGTAAGATCCAGCGTAGGCACCGGGGAGCTGTTTTTT.